This entry lists 22 T cell receptor beta chains sequenced from one sample in a study of blood T cell repertoires in COVID-19. The protocol was immunoSEQ multiplex PCR, while the TCRdb copy is restricted to in-frame clones and leaves out a portion. This table has around 75,000 clones, roughly 91% appearing once. The sequenced sample consisted of peripheral blood. All receptors come from a human donor in a cohort sampled during active COVID-19.

The genes are TRBV29-1 and TRBJ2-3; D is uncertain. Germline-derived CDR1 and CDR2 are SQVTM and ANQGSEA. V was shortened by 4 bases and J by 3 bases, with 8 bases between the two germline ends. CDR3 length equals 12 residues. The CDR3 DNA follows: TGCAGCGTTGGCCTACTGACAGATACGCAGTATTTT. Its protein product is CSVGLLTDTQYF.

The rearrangement joins TRBV6-7 to TRBJ1-6; D gene uncertain. TRBV6-7 is assigned to the ORF class and has an uncertain function. Trimming removed 10 bases from V and 6 bases from J, with 10 bases in between. The CDR3 runs 12 residues. The DNA for the CDR3 is TGTGCCAAAACGGTTGGTAATTCACCCCTCCACTTT. Its protein product is CAKTVGNSPLHF.

This chain uses TRBV7-8 with TRBJ1-1, with D possibly matching TRBD1 (5 bases). V lost 2 bases to trimming and J lost 4 bases, with 23 bases between them. CDR3 length equals 18 residues. The germline gives CDR1 SGHVS, CDR2 FQNEAQ. CDR3 loop: CASSLFFVGAPGGTEAFF. DNA for the CDR3: TGTGCCAGCAGCTTATTCTTCGTAGGGGCCCCGGGAGGCACTGAAGCTTTCTTT. Using reference TRBV7-8 and TRBJ1-1 for the parts outside the CDR3, the full variable domain is GAGVSQSPRYKVAKRGQDVALRCDPISGHVSLFWYQQALGQGPEFLTYFQNEAQLDKSGLPSDRFFAERPEGSVSTLKIQRTQQEDSAVYLCASSLFFVGAPGGTEAFFGQGTRLTVV.

CDR3: CASSLDRGHGYTF. The CDR3 nucleotides are TGTGCCAGCTCACTCGACAGGGGCCATGGCTACACCTTC. V usage is TRBV18 and J usage is TRBJ1-2, with 8 bases lining up with TRBD1. V dropped 4 bases and J dropped 6; count of bases not matched to a gene: 4. The CDR3 is made up of 13 amino acids. Germline V CDR1 and CDR2: KGHSH, LQKENI.

This clone was recorded once. The V gene is TRBV6-5, the J gene TRBJ2-7; no clear D gene. Trimming took off 5 bases at V and 2 bases at J, with 13 bases between the two ends. The CDR3 contains 14 residues. Germline CDR1 is MNHEY and CDR2 is SVGAGI. The CDR3 DNA sequence: TGTGCCAGCAGTCCGACTTCGTTCCCCTACGAGCAGTACTTC. Translation gives CASSPTSFPYEQYF.

The rearrangement uses TRBV11-2 and TRBJ2-1, with a possible D match to TRBD2 (5 bases). The CDR3 runs to 18 residues. Germline lookup yields CDR1 SGHAT and CDR2 FQNNGV. V was pared by 5 bases and J by 0 bases, with 20 bases between. For the CDR3, the DNA is TGTGCCAGCAGCCTTCCTCGATCGGCGGGTGTCTCCTACAATGAGCAGTTCTTC. Amino acid sequence: CASSLPRSAGVSYNEQFF. The full variable domain, in which reference TRBV11-2 and TRBJ2-1 provide the parts outside the CDR3, is EAGVAQSPRYKIIEKRQSVAFWCNPISGHATLYWYQQILGQGPKLLIQFQNNGVVDDSQLPKDRFSAERLKGVDSTLKIQPAKLEDSAVYLCASSLPRSAGVSYNEQFFGPGTRLTVL.

The V and J genes are TRBV3-1 (or the pseudogene TRBV3-2) and TRBJ2-6; D possibly corresponds to TRBD2 (6 bases). Looked up from germline, CDR1 is LGHDT and CDR2 is YNNKEL (reference sequence). The CDR3 has 17 amino acids. V was pared by 2 bases and J by 0 bases, with 11 bases between. The CDR3 DNA sequence: TGTGCCAGCAGCCAACAGGGAGGATTCTCTGGGGCCAACGTCCTGACTTTC. It translates to CASSQQGGFSGANVLTF.

The chain recombines TRBV6-1 with TRBJ1-5; D gene ambiguous. The V and J ends lost 2 bases and 1 base respectively, with 6 bases between them. The germline V gene encodes CDR1 MNHNS and CDR2 SASEGT. The CDR3 is 14 amino acids. DNA for the CDR3: TGTGCCAGCAGTGAATGGCAGAGCAATCAGCCCCAGCATTTT. It translates to CASSEWQSNQPQHF.

CDR3 in DNA: TGTGCCAGCAGTGAAGGGGGCAGGGGGCTAGGCTACACCTTC. It encodes CASSEGGRGLGYTF. This chain joins TRBV6-1 and TRBJ1-2; TRBD1 aligns across 8 bases. The CDR3 is made up of 14 amino acids. The J segment lost 8 bases and the V segment lost 1 base, leaving 6 bases of the junction unmatched. Germline CDR1 MNHNS, CDR2 SASEGT.

The chain has TRBV7-9 and TRBJ2-3, with D perhaps TRBD2 (6 bases). V lost 3 bases and J 4 bases, leaving 17 bases between the germline ends. CDR1 is SEHNR and CDR2 is FQNEAQ in the germline V gene (reference sequence). The CDR3 is made up of 16 amino acids. The CDR3 DNA sequence: TGTGCCAGCAGCTTCCCATTAGGGAGGAACGCAGATACGCAGTATTTT. Residues: CASSFPLGRNADTQYF.

This chain connects TRBV6-5 to TRBJ2-1; D is possibly TRBD1 (6 bases). Germline V CDR1 and CDR2: MNHEY, SVGAGI. CDR3 length: 13 amino acids. The V end lost 2 bases, the J end lost 12 bases, and 14 bases lay between the germline ends. The CDR3 DNA follows: TGTGCCAGCAGTTACGAAACAGGGATCGGGCAGTTCTTC. Its protein product is CASSYETGIGQFF.

CDR3 sequence: CASSHRVASGDLQETQYF. The CDR3 bases are TGTGCCAGCAGCCACAGGGTGGCTAGCGGGGACCTACAAGAGACCCAGTACTTC. The genes are TRBV28 and TRBJ2-5, with 9 bases identical to TRBD2. Trimming removed 6 bases from V and 2 bases from J; junction bases left unmatched: 16. Germline loops: CDR1 MDHEN, CDR2 SYDVKM. CDR3 length equals 18 residues.

The rearrangement links TRBV2 to TRBJ2-5; TRBD2 aligns across 8 bases. CDR3 length: 14 residues. Looked up from germline, CDR1 is SNHLY and CDR2 is FYNNEI. Trimming removed 5 bases from V and 2 bases from J; junction bases left unmatched: 4. The CDR3 here is CASSLAGLQETQYF. DNA for the CDR3: TGTGCCAGCAGTCTAGCGGGCTTGCAAGAGACCCAGTACTTC.

This clone turned up a few times. The genes are TRBV11-2 and TRBJ1-4, with 8 bases fitting TRBD1. Looked up from germline, CDR1 is SGHAT and CDR2 is FQNNGV. Trimming cost V 0 bases and J 10 bases; bases outside gene matches: 4. The CDR3 runs to 14 residues. As DNA, the CDR3 is TGTGCCAGCAGCTTAGAGACAGGGGAAGGAAAACTGTTTTTT. As protein: CASSLETGEGKLFF.

The chain links TRBV2 to TRBJ2-5; weak D call: TRBD2 (6 bases). Trimming stripped 0 bases from V and 1 base from J, with 9 bases between. Germline CDR1 is SNHLY and CDR2 is FYNNEI. The length of the CDR3 is 15 residues. Here the CDR3 DNA reads TGTGCCAGCAGTGAAGCGCGGGGTATCCAAGAGACCCAGTACTTC. Residues: CASSEARGIQETQYF.

This clone was detected a few times. This chain joins TRBV3-1 (or the pseudogene TRBV3-2) and TRBJ2-7, with a possible D match to TRBD2 (5 bases). The CDR3 totals 15 residues. The germline V gene encodes CDR1 LGHDT and CDR2 YNNKEL (reference sequence). V was pared by 0 bases and J by 5 bases, with 14 bases between. CDR3 residues: CASSQDQIPRDEQYF. The CDR3 nucleotides are TGTGCCAGCAGCCAAGATCAAATACCGAGGGACGAGCAGTACTTC.

The chain employs TRBV6-5 and TRBJ2-1; weak D call: TRBD2 (5 bases). The CDR3 loop spans 12 amino acids. Trimming shortened V by 5 bases and J by 13 bases, and 15 bases separated the two germline ends. The germline V gene has CDR1 MNHEY and CDR2 SVGAGI. The CDR3 loop is CASSPTRTIQFF. The CDR3 nucleotides are TGTGCCAGCAGTCCCACTAGGACGATTCAGTTCTTC.

The chain combines TRBV28 with TRBJ1-1; D is ambiguous. V dropped 2 bases and J dropped 1 base, with 8 bases sitting between them. CDR1 MDHEN and CDR2 SYDVKM come from the germline V gene. The CDR3 extends over 14 amino acids. The CDR3 here is CASSLPPGNTEAFF. DNA of the CDR3: TGTGCCAGCAGTTTACCCCCCGGGAACACTGAAGCTTTCTTT.

This chain links TRBV19 with TRBJ2-1; TRBD1 aligns across 8 bases. The CDR3 totals 16 residues. CDR1 and CDR2 from the germline V gene are LNHDA and SQIVND (reference sequence). V shed 0 bases and J 5 bases; nucleotides not matched to a gene: 6. The CDR3 DNA reads as TGTGCCAGTAGTATAGAAAGGACAGGGAGGCACAATGAGCAGTTCTTC. This translates into CASSIERTGRHNEQFF.

This chain uses TRBV27 with TRBJ2-7; 12 bases align to TRBD2. Germline V CDR1 and CDR2: MNHEY, SMNVEV (reference sequence). The CDR3 extends over 16 amino acids. V was clipped by 5 bases and J by 0 bases; unmatched bases: 5. CDR3 amino acids: CASSQKGLAGSYEQYF. The CDR3 region has the DNA TGTGCCAGCAGTCAAAAGGGACTAGCGGGCTCCTACGAGCAGTACTTC.

The rearrangement uses TRBV3-1 (or the pseudogene TRBV3-2) and TRBJ1-1; perhaps TRBD1 as D (5 bases). Trimming took off 1 base at V and 4 bases at J, with 13 bases between the two ends. The CDR3 has 15 amino acids. Germline V gives CDR1 LGHDT, CDR2 YNNKEL (reference sequence). The CDR3 loop reads CASSQADWGPTEAFF. The DNA of the CDR3 is TGTGCCAGCAGCCAAGCTGATTGGGGCCCCACTGAAGCTTTCTTT.

This chain uses TRBV5-1 with TRBJ2-4; perhaps TRBD2 as D (5 bases). From germline, CDR1 is SGHRS and CDR2 YFSETQ. This CDR3 is 15 amino acids long. Trimming left V 0 bases short and J 9 bases short, with 16 bases between. CDR3 in amino acids: CASSLVAGSRSIQYF. As DNA, the CDR3 is TGCGCCAGCAGCTTGGTGGCTGGGAGTAGGAGCATTCAGTACTTC.